The text below deals with one T cell receptor beta chain. Its specific antigen is unknown. No quality values exist for individual bases; no much larger clone is one base distant. This entry belongs to a study of blood T cell repertoires in COVID-19 (dated by TCRdb to about 2020). Some background on the complete study: The collaborator samples originated in the United States, Italy and Spain and spanned the acute and convalescent phases of COVID-19. The prospective study material was composed of cDNA or gDNA derived from T cells, B-cell-depleted T cells, or PBMCs. The dataset comprised deeply sampled blood TCRbeta repertoires from subjects exposed to, actively infected with, or recovered from COVID-19. The repertoires were made available in a free public database intended to serve as a resource for research on the immune response to SARS-CoV-2. Samples were obtained from the ongoing ImmuneRACE study (first 160 participants) and from 1,254 subjects provided by 6 global collaborators. Sample metadata almost always included a de-identified subject ID, COVID-19 status, age in years and sex. Where available, HLA class I and class II types were taken from metadata supplied by the sample provider and were not determined by assay-based typing.

The immunoSEQ Assay, a bias-controlled multiplex PCR, was used to amplify TCRbeta CDR3 regions from genomic DNA. As for the original processing: Within the assay, amplification of reference gene primers was used to estimate how many nucleated cells each sample contained. Sequence reads were collapsed and filtered to measure the absolute abundance of every unique TCRbeta CDR3 rearrangement. For each sample, productive Simpson clonality was calculated as the square root of Simpson's diversity index over productive rearrangements. Sourced from immuneACCESS, this table was stored by TCRdb with only in-frame sequences that have V and J called. A share of the clones is absent; for the studies checked, an unresolved V gene accounts for under half, and the remainder has no known explanation. Clone size and the V and J calls come from that table; the DNA yielded D and trimming. This sample has about 83,000 clones in its table, and roughly 86% of those were observed once. About 7.8% of the sample rests with the top ten.

Collaborating institutions collected whole blood in K2EDTA tubes following their own protocols. For TCRbeta analysis, collaborators shipped samples in one of three forms: frozen whole blood, isolated PBMCs, or DNA extracted from either of those sample types. Broad study findings and their caveats: Clinical and demographic metadata were provided uncurated, with the amount varying by source and participant.

Deletion took 5 bases off V and 1 base off J, with a span of 8 bases between the germline ends. The CDR3 runs 13 amino acids, cysteine and phenylalanine included. CDR3 DNA only is kept here, 39 bases in frame from base 1. Via the germline V gene (reference sequence), CDR1 is LNHDA and CDR2 SQIVND. Sequencing was carried out using peripheral blood. Here the chain combines TRBV19 and TRBJ1-1; no D gene call is confident. The TCR was taken from a man older than 75 with active or convalescent COVID-19. This receptor has the CDR3 CASSSRENTEAFF. DNA sequence: TGTGCCAGTAGTTCGAGAGAGAACACTGAAGCTTTCTTT.